This T cell receptor beta chain comes out of a study of blood T cells in healthy people across ages. The study isolated at least 7 million PBMCs from each sample. Extraction yielded at least 6 micrograms of total RNA per sample. Points from the study as a whole: Diversity figures based on one million T cells were deemed too low.

CDR1 and CDR2 (germline): DFQATT, SNEGSKA (reference sequence). There are 16 residues in the CDR3. This clonotype appeared many times. Its antigen is undetermined. PCR was performed a second time for about 7 to 11 cycles using a sample-barcoded 5' primer and a J-beta primer mix. MiXCR was run by TCRdb on the 5' RACE reads, yielding one entry per CDR3 protein. The sample records around 2 million distinct CDR3 sequences, more than 35% being singletons. The TCR originated in a human donor in good health. The sequencing sample was made of blood. V usage is TRBV20-1 and J usage is TRBJ1-6; 12 bases align to TRBD1. This CDR3 reads CTVEGQGAQGNSPLHF. As DNA, the CDR3 is TGCACCGTAGAGGGACAGGGGGCGCAGGGTAATTCACCCCTCCACTTT.